This T cell receptor beta chain was retrieved from a study of blood T cell repertoires in COVID-19. Germline V gene data show CDR1 as SGHRS and CDR2 as YFSETQ. CDR3 length: 14 amino acids. Trimming removed 7 bases at V and 5 bases at J, with 18 bases between. Method: immunoSEQ multiplex PCR; TCRdb's copy keeps in-frame clones and lacks some. The table has about 100,000 clones, about 87% seen once. Followed longitudinally, the Seattle patients had been enrolled during active infection. The sequenced material came from peripheral blood. The V gene is TRBV5-1, the J gene TRBJ2-5; D might be TRBD2 (5 bases). The TCR originated in a human donor with COVID-19, enrolled during active disease. The donor label of this sample is uncertain. The CDR3 nucleotides read TGCGCCAGCTCAAAGGACCACTCGGGGGAGACCCAGTACTTC. It encodes CASSKDHSGETQYF.